This TCR beta chain was sequenced in a study of T cells after yellow fever vaccination. TCRdb called the 5' RACE reads again in MiXCR, with one record for every CDR3 protein. In the table there are about 260,000 distinct CDR3 sequences, over 4.5% of which are singletons. CDR3 length: 11 residues. Trimming removed 2 bases from V and 10 bases from J, with 8 bases in between. Germline CDR1 MNHEY, CDR2 SVGAGI. This clonotype has just a few counts. The sample in question was CD4+ T cells sorted from PBMCs, obtained on the day of the yellow fever booster vaccination. The gene calls are TRBV6-5 and TRBJ1-2; the D is unclear. This TCR came from a man between 18 and 29 years old who received the YFV17D yellow fever vaccine. The CDR3 DNA reads TGTGCCAGCAGTTACATGAGGGTCTACACCTTC. As protein: CASSYMRVYTF.